Detailed here is one TCR beta chain. This sample is drawn from a study of blood T cell repertoires in COVID-19. Looking at the study overall: T cells, B-cell-depleted T cells, or PBMCs supplied cDNA or gDNA.

This table comes from immunoSEQ multiplex PCR, and its TCRdb copy is limited to in-frame clones, with some not included. The table records roughly 200,000 clones, roughly 83% of them present only once. A Seattle source enrolled patients during active infection and followed them longitudinally. This clonotype was obtained from a woman aged 40 to 55 with COVID-19, enrolled during active disease. Specimen: peripheral blood.

CDR3 nucleotides: TGTGCCAGCAGTTACTCAGGAGCGGGGAGTCCAGATACGCAGTATTTT. Amino acid sequence: CASSYSGAGSPDTQYF. V is TRBV6-5 and J is TRBJ2-3; 7 bases match TRBD2. With V trimmed by 0 bases and J by 4 bases, 7 bases remained unmatched. Germline V CDR1 and CDR2: MNHEY, SVGAGI. The CDR3 contains 16 residues.